These T cell receptor beta chains were read from a single sample in a study of shared clonotypes between healthy human individuals. The data were produced by immunoSEQ multiplex PCR, yet TCRdb's version contains in-frame clones alone and is incomplete. Of about 1.5 million clones listed, roughly 96% are singletons. Sequencing was carried out using naive CD4+ T cells sorted from blood. The receptors originated from a man younger than 40 in good health. Both conserved end residues are part of each CDR3.

CDR3 protein: CASSSTSGSVYNEQFF; V gene: TRBV5-6
CDR3 protein: CASSTLDEQFF; V gene: TRBV18
CDR3 protein: CASSTGKVSYEQYF; V gene: TRBV28
CDR3 protein: CATPRGVPGELFF; V gene: TRBV6-1
CDR3 protein: CASSPPTGSQFF; V gene: TRBV18
CDR3 protein: CASSRYYNEQFF; V gene: TRBV6-1
CDR3 protein: CASSLLGGLAAISSYNEQFF; V gene: TRBV27
CDR3 protein: CASSQLPRDGYTF; V gene: TRBV23-1
CDR3 protein: CASKQLAGGGKTQYF; V gene: TRBV6-1
CDR3 protein: CASSEVRGEPQHF; V gene: TRBV2
CDR3 protein: CASSRTGGREKLFF; V gene: TRBV5-1
CDR3 protein: CASRLWTLGANEQFF; V gene: TRBV28
CDR3 protein: CASSSGLAGYEQYF; V gene: TRBV11-2
CDR3 protein: CASSLVYRGSYEQYF; V gene: TRBV5-6
CDR3 protein: CASSQGLAGPNEQFF; V gene: TRBV4-3
CDR3 protein: CASRTLVGEKLFF; V gene: TRBV2
CDR3 protein: CASRETLRSQETQYF; V gene: TRBV6-5
CDR3 protein: CASSPDRANTEAFF; V gene: TRBV18
CDR3 protein: CASSRSTEAFF; V gene: TRBV18
CDR3 protein: CAWSGGLAGGPGFDEQFF; V gene: TRBV30
CDR3 protein: CATSRGSNQPQHF; V gene: TRBV15
CDR3 protein: CASSEGMTSSSPLHF; V gene: TRBV6-1
CDR3 protein: CASSPYNEQFF; V gene: TRBV5-8
CDR3 protein: CASIPIAGGPYEQYF; V gene: TRBV27
CDR3 protein: CASSRIPGELFF; V gene: TRBV7-2
CDR3 protein: CASSVGTQGPGSGANVLTF; V gene: TRBV9
CDR3 protein: CASSTGTLAAQYF; V gene: TRBV5-1